This T cell receptor beta chain was sequenced during a study (dated by TCRdb to between 2015 and 2016). Note on this clonotype: The antigen it binds to is not known. No base quality values were provided; no much bigger clone lies one nucleotide off.

Libraries were constructed by RT-PCR. The sequencing machine was an Illumina MiSeq. TCRdb trimmed the raw reads at Q25, called clones with MiXCR and kept productive beta chains. A single entry per CDR3 protein holds the most common genes and DNA from its merged rows. The table for this sample lists around 700,000 distinct CDR3 sequences; approximately 15% of them were counted only once. Jointly, the top ten make up 3.6% of the sample. The source of this sequence is a female donor in good health, serving as a healthy control. Sequenced material: memory CD4+ T cells from blood.

This receptor carries the CDR3 CAWDRGNTEAFF. The sequence in DNA is TGTGCCTGGGACAGGGGAAACACTGAAGCTTTCTTT. The rearrangement combines TRBV30 with TRBJ1-1; 8 bases in the middle match TRBD1. Including cysteine and phenylalanine, the CDR3 has 12 amino acids. Only the CDR3 region is kept as DNA, spanning 36 bases read in frame from base 1. Trimming removed 5 bases from V and 2 bases from J; the gene matches leave 1 base unexplained. According to the germline V gene (reference sequence), CDR1 reads GTSNPN and CDR2 reads SVGIG.